The 10 T cell receptor beta chains below come from one sample, sequenced in a study of T cell repertoires in ileal Crohn's disease. Time point meaning: proximal margin of the surgical specimen (macroscopically non-inflamed). Clones were read by immunoSEQ multiplex PCR, and TCRdb kept only the in-frame ones, dropping some. The sample shows 4,300 or so clones, 72% of them seen only once. Sequenced material: ileal tissue. The receptors originated from an adult with Crohn's disease.

The chain couples TRBV19 to TRBJ1-5; no reliable D call. Looked up from germline, CDR1 is LNHDA and CDR2 is SQIVND (reference sequence). The CDR3 spans 14 residues. Trimming removed 6 bases from V and 0 bases from J, with 9 bases in between. This CDR3 reads CASRREYSNQPQHF. CDR3 nucleotide sequence: TGTGCCAGTAGAAGAGAGTATAGCAATCAGCCCCAGCATTTT.

This clone was seen a handful of times. The same CDR3 can be traced to other DNA sequences in this sample. CDR3: CASSSQGNQPQHF. CDR3 bases: TGTGCCAGCAGTTCACAGGGGAATCAGCCCCAGCATTTT. This sequence joins TRBV6-1 and TRBJ1-5, with TRBD1 matching 7 bases. V lost 5 bases to trimming and J lost 4 bases; unmatched junction nucleotides: 2. CDR1 and CDR2 (germline): MNHNS, SASEGT. The CDR3 is made up of 13 amino acids.

The chain uses TRBV7-6 and TRBJ1-1; D unresolved. The germline V gene has CDR1 SGHVS and CDR2 FNYEAQ. The CDR3 runs to 11 residues. Trimming removed 2 bases at V and 7 bases at J, with 5 bases between. The CDR3 protein is CASSLLSEAFF. The CDR3 DNA is TGTGCCAGCAGCTTATTAAGTGAAGCTTTCTTT. The full variable domain, rest sourced from reference TRBV7-6 and TRBJ1-1, is GAGVSQSPRYKVTKRGQDVALRCDPISGHVSLYWYRQALGQGPEFLTYFNYEAQQDKSGLPNDRFSAERPEGSISTLTIQRTEQRDSAMYRCASSLLSEAFFGQGTRLTVV.

The V call is TRBV9, the J call TRBJ2-7, with D possibly TRBD1 on 6 matching bases. This CDR3 spans 16 amino acids. V was shortened by 0 bases and J by 4 bases, with 17 bases between the two germline ends. CDR1 and CDR2 from the germline V gene are SGDLS and YYNGEE. The CDR3 loop is CASSVGTGRWIYEQYF. Here the CDR3 DNA reads TGTGCCAGCAGCGTAGGTACAGGGCGGTGGATATACGAGCAGTACTTC. The complete variable domain, with remaining parts taken from reference TRBV9 and TRBJ2-7, reads DSGVTQTPKHLITATGQRVTLRCSPRSGDLSVYWYQQSLDQGLQFLIQYYNGEERAKGNILERFSAQQFPDLHSELNLSSLELGDSALYFCASSVGTGRWIYEQYFGPGTRLTVT.

V and J are TRBV2 and TRBJ2-7, with D possibly being TRBD1 or TRBD2 (6 bases each). V was clipped by 5 bases and J by 5 bases, with 16 bases between them. This CDR3 is 14 amino acids long. CDR1 is SNHLY, CDR2 FYNNEI, per germline. CDR3 region: CASSYSIGGNEQYF. The CDR3, as DNA: TGTGCCAGCAGTTACTCGATAGGGGGGAACGAGCAGTACTTC. Combining the CDR3 with reference TRBV2 and TRBJ2-7 gives the whole variable domain EPEVTQTPSHQVTQMGQEVILRCVPISNHLYFYWYRQILGQKVEFLVSFYNNEISEKSEIFDDQFSVERPDGSNFTLKIRSTKLEDSAMYFCASSYSIGGNEQYFGPGTRLTVT.

As to this clone: The sample contains more than one DNA sequence encoding this CDR3. V and J are TRBV5-3 and TRBJ1-2; 7 bases are a match to TRBD1. TRBV5-3 is labeled an ORF, and its function is uncertain. The V gene end was trimmed by 0 bases and the J gene end by 7 bases; junction bases not matched to a gene: 9. This CDR3 contains 15 residues. The CDR3 nucleotides are TGTGCCAGAAGCTTGGAAAGTAGACAGGGAAGTGGCTACACCTTC. As protein: CARSLESRQGSGYTF.

This chain uses TRBV5-1 with TRBJ2-1; D is unresolved. Germline V lookup: CDR1 SGHRS, CDR2 YFSETQ. The CDR3 runs to 14 residues. The V end was cut by 4 bases, the J end by 0 bases, with 8 bases between. The CDR3 coding sequence is TGCGCCAGCAGCGAAGCCCTCTCCTACAATGAGCAGTTCTTC. Encoded protein: CASSEALSYNEQFF.

This chain links TRBV16 with TRBJ1-1; D not certain. The germline V gene encodes CDR1 KGHSY and CDR2 FQNENV. This CDR3 has 15 amino acids. V lost 4 bases and J lost 6, with 18 bases in between. The CDR3 bases are TGTGCCAGCAGCCCCCGGAGGCAATCACAGCCTGAAGCTTTCTTT. The encoded protein is CASSPRRQSQPEAFF.

The chain recombines TRBV7-9 with TRBJ1-4; possibly TRBD1 for D (5 bases). From germline, CDR1 is SEHNR and CDR2 FQNEAQ (reference sequence). V shed 3 bases and J shed 3 bases, with 8 bases lying between them. The CDR3 is 14 residues long. CDR3 amino acids: CASSFGTSNEKLFF. Written as DNA, the CDR3 is TGTGCCAGCAGCTTCGGGACCTCTAATGAAAAACTGTTTTTT.

V usage is TRBV7-9 and J usage is TRBJ1-5, with 7 bases aligning to TRBD1. The V gene end was trimmed by 1 base and the J gene end by 7 bases; junction bases not matched to a gene: 7. CDR3 size: 15 residues. CDR1 SEHNR and CDR2 FQNEAQ come from the germline V gene (reference sequence). Here the CDR3 DNA reads TGTGCCAGCAGCTTAGAGAGGGGGCTGGGGCAGCCCCAGCATTTT. It codes for CASSLERGLGQPQHF.